The rows below give T cell receptor beta chains drawn from one sample of a study of low-dose radiotherapy and immunotherapy resistance in tumors. One entry per CDR3 protein, called by TCRdb with MiXCR from the reads. The table includes around 100,000 distinct CDR3 sequences, around 21% detected once. The source was PBMCs, collected after low-dose radiotherapy plus immunotherapy. These receptors were obtained from a male donor with prostate cancer. CDR3s include the opening cysteine and the closing phenylalanine or tryptophan. The order of the fields is J gene, clone size, D gene, V gene, CDR3 protein, CDR3 DNA. D genes are given only for firm matches. Some rows mark clone size as missing; the rest say once, few, many or name a class of expanded clone.

j_call: TRBJ2-5; clone_size: many; d_call: -; v_call: TRBV11-2; cdr3_aa: CASSSRRGPSRETQYF; cdr3_nt: TGTGCCAGCAGCTCCCGCCGGGGGCCTTCGAGAGAGACCCAGTACTTC
j_call: TRBJ2-3; clone_size: many; d_call: -; v_call: TRBV6-4; cdr3_aa: CASRVRQGRPDTQYF; cdr3_nt: TGTGCCAGCAGAGTGAGGCAGGGAAGGCCAGATACGCAGTATTTT
j_call: TRBJ2-7; clone_size: many; d_call: TRBD1; v_call: TRBV19; cdr3_aa: CASSITGTGPHEQYF; cdr3_nt: TGTGCCAGTAGTATTACCGGGACAGGGCCCCACGAGCAGTACTTC
j_call: TRBJ2-3; clone_size: many; d_call: -; v_call: TRBV7-2; cdr3_aa: CASSLVSGSTDTQYF; cdr3_nt: TGTGCCAGCAGCTTAGTTAGCGGAAGCACAGATACGCAGTATTTT
j_call: TRBJ2-7; clone_size: many; d_call: TRBD1; v_call: TRBV27; cdr3_aa: CASSFGAGGLDF; cdr3_nt: TGTGCCAGCAGTTTTGGCGCAGGGGGCTTGGACTTC
j_call: TRBJ1-1; clone_size: many; d_call: -; v_call: TRBV2; cdr3_aa: CASSARDMNTEAFF; cdr3_nt: TGTGCCAGCAGTGCCCGGGACATGAACACTGAAGCTTTCTTT
j_call: TRBJ2-1; clone_size: -; d_call: TRBD2; v_call: TRBV12-3/TRBV12-4; cdr3_aa: CASIGLAGGNEQFF; cdr3_nt: TGTGCCAGCATCGGCCTAGCGGGAGGTAATGAGCAGTTCTTC
j_call: TRBJ1-1; clone_size: many; d_call: TRBD1; v_call: TRBV7-9; cdr3_aa: CASSVTGGPEAFF; cdr3_nt: TGTGCCAGCAGCGTCACAGGGGGTCCTGAAGCTTTCTTT
j_call: TRBJ1-5; clone_size: many; d_call: -; v_call: TRBV7-8; cdr3_aa: CASSLANGQRGTNQPQHF; cdr3_nt: TGTGCCAGCAGCTTAGCGAACGGACAAAGAGGGACCAATCAGCCCCAGCATTTT
j_call: TRBJ1-6; clone_size: many; d_call: -; v_call: TRBV6-6; cdr3_aa: CASTQTGSPLHF; cdr3_nt: TGTGCCAGCACCCAGACTGGATCACCCCTCCACTTT
j_call: TRBJ2-1; clone_size: many; d_call: -; v_call: TRBV12-3/TRBV12-4; cdr3_aa: CASSLGIALSYNEQFF; cdr3_nt: TGTGCCAGCAGTTTAGGTATAGCGCTCTCCTACAATGAGCAGTTCTTC
j_call: TRBJ2-7; clone_size: many; d_call: TRBD1; v_call: TRBV6-5; cdr3_aa: CASRRTGAYEQYF; cdr3_nt: TGTGCCAGCAGAAGGACAGGGGCCTACGAGCAGTACTTC
j_call: TRBJ1-6; clone_size: -; d_call: -; v_call: TRBV28; cdr3_aa: CASSPTNGGSYNSPLHF; cdr3_nt: TGTGCCAGCAGCCCCACGAACGGGGGCTCCTATAATTCACCCCTCCACTTT
j_call: TRBJ2-1; clone_size: -; d_call: -; v_call: TRBV4-2; cdr3_aa: CASSQTARDEQFF; cdr3_nt: TGTGCCAGCAGCCAAACTGCCCGGGATGAGCAGTTCTTC
j_call: TRBJ1-5; clone_size: many; d_call: -; v_call: TRBV10-2; cdr3_aa: CASTEESRGLDQPQHF; cdr3_nt: TGCGCCAGCACCGAGGAATCGAGGGGGTTGGATCAGCCCCAGCATTTT
j_call: TRBJ2-3; clone_size: many; d_call: TRBD2; v_call: TRBV15; cdr3_aa: CATSSELAGGFGDTQYF; cdr3_nt: TGTGCCACCAGCAGCGAACTAGCGGGGGGGTTCGGAGATACGCAGTATTTT
j_call: TRBJ2-1; clone_size: many; d_call: TRBD2; v_call: TRBV6-5; cdr3_aa: CASSRGGVEQFF; cdr3_nt: TGTGCCAGCAGCCGGGGGGGCGTTGAGCAGTTCTTC
j_call: TRBJ1-1; clone_size: many; d_call: -; v_call: TRBV9; cdr3_aa: CASSVEADLNTEAFF; cdr3_nt: TGTGCCAGCAGCGTAGAAGCGGATCTGAACACTGAAGCTTTCTTT
j_call: TRBJ2-2; clone_size: -; d_call: -; v_call: TRBV5-3; cdr3_aa: CASSPDGSPDTGELFF; cdr3_nt: TGTGCCAGCAGCCCGGATGGGAGCCCGGACACCGGGGAGCTGTTTTTT
j_call: TRBJ1-5; clone_size: many; d_call: -; v_call: TRBV20-1; cdr3_aa: CSAVGGGSNQPQHF; cdr3_nt: TGCAGTGCTGTAGGAGGAGGAAGCAATCAGCCCCAGCATTTT
j_call: TRBJ1-1; clone_size: many; d_call: -; v_call: TRBV30; cdr3_aa: CAWALWGTEAFF; cdr3_nt: TGTGCCTGGGCCCTGTGGGGCACTGAAGCTTTCTTT
j_call: TRBJ2-5; clone_size: many; d_call: -; v_call: TRBV6-6; cdr3_aa: CASSYSTETQYF; cdr3_nt: TGTGCCAGCAGTTACTCGACAGAGACCCAGTACTTC
j_call: TRBJ2-1; clone_size: many; d_call: -; v_call: TRBV7-2; cdr3_aa: CASSLGTFVDAGEQFF; cdr3_nt: TGTGCCAGCAGCTTAGGGACTTTCGTCGACGCGGGTGAGCAGTTCTTC
j_call: TRBJ2-7; clone_size: -; d_call: TRBD1; v_call: TRBV20-1; cdr3_aa: CSASLFRGQTYEQYF; cdr3_nt: TGCAGTGCTAGTCTGTTCAGGGGGCAAACCTACGAGCAGTACTTC
j_call: TRBJ2-5; clone_size: many; d_call: TRBD2; v_call: TRBV7-2; cdr3_aa: CASSGLRTSGGGETQYF; cdr3_nt: TGTGCCAGCAGCGGTTTACGGACTAGCGGGGGTGGGGAGACCCAGTACTTC
j_call: TRBJ1-5; clone_size: many; d_call: TRBD1; v_call: TRBV2; cdr3_aa: CASTYRGTDQPQHF; cdr3_nt: TGTGCCAGCACCTACAGGGGCACGGATCAGCCCCAGCATTTT
j_call: TRBJ1-1; clone_size: many; d_call: -; v_call: TRBV30; cdr3_aa: CACQTEWNTEAFF; cdr3_nt: TGTGCCTGTCAAACTGAGTGGAACACTGAAGCTTTCTTT
j_call: TRBJ2-1; clone_size: many; d_call: -; v_call: TRBV14; cdr3_aa: CASSRIGGEQFF; cdr3_nt: TGTGCCAGCAGCCGGATAGGAGGTGAGCAGTTCTTC
j_call: TRBJ2-5; clone_size: many; d_call: TRBD2; v_call: TRBV19; cdr3_aa: CASSIGGPSGGLSEETQYF; cdr3_nt: TGTGCCAGTAGTATCGGGGGGCCTAGCGGGGGGCTCTCGGAGGAGACCCAGTACTTC
j_call: TRBJ2-7; clone_size: many; d_call: -; v_call: TRBV12-3/TRBV12-4; cdr3_aa: CASSLPDRKTYEQYF; cdr3_nt: TGTGCCAGCAGTTTACCGGACAGAAAAACCTACGAGCAGTACTTC
j_call: TRBJ2-2; clone_size: many; d_call: TRBD1; v_call: TRBV3-1; cdr3_aa: CASQNLGQANTGELFF; cdr3_nt: TGTGCCAGCCAAAATTTAGGACAGGCAAACACCGGGGAGCTGTTTTTT
j_call: TRBJ2-1; clone_size: many; d_call: -; v_call: TRBV7-2; cdr3_aa: CASSLVGGQYNEQFF; cdr3_nt: TGTGCCAGCAGCTTAGTCGGGGGACAATACAATGAGCAGTTCTTC
j_call: TRBJ1-6; clone_size: -; d_call: -; v_call: TRBV7-6; cdr3_aa: CASSLARGSPPHF; cdr3_nt: TGTGCCAGCAGCTTAGCGCGGGGGTCACCCCCCCACTTT
j_call: TRBJ2-3; clone_size: -; d_call: TRBD2; v_call: TRBV6-2/TRBV6-3; cdr3_aa: CASSDSGGTDTQYF; cdr3_nt: TGTGCCAGCAGTGACAGCGGGGGCACAGATACGCAGTATTTT
j_call: TRBJ2-1; clone_size: many; d_call: TRBD1; v_call: TRBV20-1; cdr3_aa: CSARDITGGSVSFDYNEQFF; cdr3_nt: TGCAGTGCTAGAGATATAACAGGGGGTTCCGTAAGCTTCGACTACAATGAGCAGTTCTTC
j_call: TRBJ2-1; clone_size: many; d_call: -; v_call: TRBV6-2/TRBV6-3; cdr3_aa: CASSKGLWGNEQFF; cdr3_nt: TGTGCCAGCAGCAAGGGGCTGTGGGGCAATGAGCAGTTCTTC
j_call: TRBJ1-2; clone_size: many; d_call: TRBD1; v_call: TRBV12-3/TRBV12-4; cdr3_aa: CASSLLDRGLWTF; cdr3_nt: TGTGCCAGCAGTTTACTGGACAGGGGGCTTTGGACCTTC
j_call: TRBJ2-7; clone_size: many; d_call: -; v_call: TRBV9; cdr3_aa: CASSKDGSYEQYF; cdr3_nt: TGTGCCAGCAGCAAGGACGGATCCTACGAGCAGTACTTC
j_call: TRBJ1-2; clone_size: many; d_call: TRBD1; v_call: TRBV3-1; cdr3_aa: CASSLHDREKMGYTF; cdr3_nt: TGTGCCAGCAGCCTCCACGACAGGGAGAAAATGGGCTACACCTTC
j_call: TRBJ1-2; clone_size: many; d_call: -; v_call: TRBV2; cdr3_aa: CASSDLMRNGYTF; cdr3_nt: TGTGCCAGCAGTGACCTCATGAGGAATGGCTACACCTTC
j_call: TRBJ1-3; clone_size: many; d_call: -; v_call: TRBV30; cdr3_aa: CAWSPGNTIYF; cdr3_nt: TGTGCCTGGAGTCCAGGAAACACCATATATTTT
j_call: TRBJ2-3; clone_size: many; d_call: TRBD2; v_call: TRBV7-2; cdr3_aa: CASSLGGGGTGYTQYF; cdr3_nt: TGTGCCAGCAGCTTAGGCGGCGGGGGGACGGGGTATACGCAGTATTTT
j_call: TRBJ1-6; clone_size: many; d_call: -; v_call: TRBV20-1; cdr3_aa: CSAGTGGVVDSPLHF; cdr3_nt: TGCAGTGCTGGGACCGGGGGGGTGGTTGATTCACCCCTCCACTTT
j_call: TRBJ2-7; clone_size: -; d_call: -; v_call: TRBV2; cdr3_aa: CASSELAGPLTNEQYF; cdr3_nt: TGTGCCAGCAGTGAACTGGCCGGACCGTTAACCAACGAGCAGTACTTC
j_call: TRBJ2-5; clone_size: few; d_call: -; v_call: TRBV4-2; cdr3_aa: CASSQDSGGSHQETQYF; cdr3_nt: TGTGCCAGCAGCCAAGATTCCGGCGGCTCCCACCAAGAGACCCAGTACTTC
j_call: TRBJ2-1; clone_size: many; d_call: TRBD2; v_call: TRBV5-1; cdr3_aa: CASSPPGLAGGPTSGYEQFF; cdr3_nt: TGCGCCAGCAGCCCACCGGGACTAGCGGGGGGGCCGACCTCGGGATATGAGCAGTTCTTC
j_call: TRBJ1-5; clone_size: many; d_call: -; v_call: TRBV10-3; cdr3_aa: CAISEWGASNQPQHF; cdr3_nt: TGTGCCATCAGTGAATGGGGAGCTAGCAATCAGCCCCAGCATTTT
j_call: TRBJ2-5; clone_size: many; d_call: TRBD2; v_call: TRBV2; cdr3_aa: CATNAGTSRETQYF; cdr3_nt: TGTGCCACCAACGCCGGGACTAGCCGGGAGACCCAGTACTTC
j_call: TRBJ2-2; clone_size: -; d_call: -; v_call: TRBV6-2/TRBV6-3; cdr3_aa: CASSLEGARNTGELFF; cdr3_nt: TGTGCCAGCAGTTTAGAGGGAGCCAGGAACACCGGGGAGCTGTTTTTT
j_call: TRBJ1-5; clone_size: many; d_call: -; v_call: TRBV19; cdr3_aa: CATVAPYSNQPQHF; cdr3_nt: TGTGCCACCGTGGCACCGTATAGCAATCAGCCCCAGCATTTT
j_call: TRBJ2-2; clone_size: few; d_call: -; v_call: TRBV2; cdr3_aa: CASTRGAVFFF; cdr3_nt: -
j_call: TRBJ2-7; clone_size: many; d_call: -; v_call: TRBV12-3/TRBV12-4; cdr3_aa: CASRPETGTPGLGQYF; cdr3_nt: TGTGCCAGCAGGCCCGAGACCGGGACACCCGGACTTGGGCAGTACTTC